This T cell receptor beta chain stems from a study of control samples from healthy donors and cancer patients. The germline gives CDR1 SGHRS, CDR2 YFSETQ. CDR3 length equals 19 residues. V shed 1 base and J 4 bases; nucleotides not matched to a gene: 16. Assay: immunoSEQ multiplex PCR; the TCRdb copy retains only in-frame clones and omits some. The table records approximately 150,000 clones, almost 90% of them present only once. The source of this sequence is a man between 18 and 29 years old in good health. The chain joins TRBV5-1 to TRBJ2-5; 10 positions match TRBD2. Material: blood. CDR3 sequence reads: CASSLSFASGGLRGETQYF. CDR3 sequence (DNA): TGCGCCAGCAGCTTGTCGTTCGCTAGCGGGGGCCTCAGGGGAGAGACCCAGTACTTC. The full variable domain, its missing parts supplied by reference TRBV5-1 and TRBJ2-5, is KAGVTQTPRYLIKTRGQQVTLSCSPISGHRSVSWYQQTPGQGLQFLFEYFSETQRNKGNFPGRFSGRQFSNSRSEMNVSTLELGDSALYLCASSLSFASGGLRGETQYFGPGTRLLVL.